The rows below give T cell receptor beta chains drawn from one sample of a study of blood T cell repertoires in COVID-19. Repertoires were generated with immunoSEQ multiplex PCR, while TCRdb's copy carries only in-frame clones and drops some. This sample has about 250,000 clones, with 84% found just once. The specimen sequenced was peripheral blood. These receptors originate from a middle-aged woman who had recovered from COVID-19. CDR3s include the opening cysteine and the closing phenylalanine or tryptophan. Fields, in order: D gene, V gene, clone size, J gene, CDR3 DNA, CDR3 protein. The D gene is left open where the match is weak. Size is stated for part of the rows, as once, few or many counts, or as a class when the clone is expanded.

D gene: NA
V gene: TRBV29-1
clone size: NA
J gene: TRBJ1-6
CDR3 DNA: TGCAGCGTTGCGGCAGGCTATAATTCACCCCTCCACTTT
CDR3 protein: CSVAAGYNSPLHF

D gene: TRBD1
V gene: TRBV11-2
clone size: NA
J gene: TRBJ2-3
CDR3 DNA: TGTGCCAGCAGCTTAGAAGGACAGGGTTTGGGTACGCAGTATTTT
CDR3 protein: CASSLEGQGLGTQYF

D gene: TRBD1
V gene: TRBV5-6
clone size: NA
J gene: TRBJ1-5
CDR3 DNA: TGTGCCAGCAGCTTGGGGACAGGTGGGAGCAATCAGCCCCAGCATTTT
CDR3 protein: CASSLGTGGSNQPQHF

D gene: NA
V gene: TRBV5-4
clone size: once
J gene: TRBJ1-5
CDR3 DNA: TGTGCCAGCGCGGCAGAGCCTAGCAATCAGCCCCAGCATTTT
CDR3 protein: CASAAEPSNQPQHF

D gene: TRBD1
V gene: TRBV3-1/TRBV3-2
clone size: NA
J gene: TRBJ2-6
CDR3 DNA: TGTGCCAGCAGGCACCTACAGGGGCCGCTCTCTGGGGCCAACGTCCTGACTTTC
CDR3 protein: CASRHLQGPLSGANVLTF

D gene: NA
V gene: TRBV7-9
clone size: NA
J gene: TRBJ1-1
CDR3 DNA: TGTGCCAGCAGTTTGATACAGGGCAACACTGAAGCTTTCTTT
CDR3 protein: CASSLIQGNTEAFF

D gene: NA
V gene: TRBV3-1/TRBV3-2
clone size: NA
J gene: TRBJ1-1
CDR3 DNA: TGTGCCAGCAGAAACAGAAACACTGAAGCTTTCTTT
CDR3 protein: CASRNRNTEAFF

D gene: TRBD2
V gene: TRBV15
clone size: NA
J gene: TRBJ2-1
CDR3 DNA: TGTGCCACCAGCAGACCCAGAGGGACTACTAATGAGCAGTTCTTC
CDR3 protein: CATSRPRGTTNEQFF

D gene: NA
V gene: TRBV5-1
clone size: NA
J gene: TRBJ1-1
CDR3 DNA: TGCGCCAGCAGCATAAGAAGGGGGAACACTGAAGCTTTCTTT
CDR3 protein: CASSIRRGNTEAFF

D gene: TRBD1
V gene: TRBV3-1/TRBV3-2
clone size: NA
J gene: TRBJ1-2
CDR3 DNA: TGTGCCAGCAGTCTGACAGGGGGGTACGGCTACACCTTC
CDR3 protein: CASSLTGGYGYTF

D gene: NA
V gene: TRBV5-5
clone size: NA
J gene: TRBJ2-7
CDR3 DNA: TGTGCCAGCAGCTTGGGGAGCTCCTACGAGCAGTACTTC
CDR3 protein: CASSLGSSYEQYF